This TCR beta chain was captured by sequencing in a study of CD8+ T cells in alopecia areata. Whole-study results and caveats: Researchers report lesional scalp, most notably alopecia totalis/universalis, outstripped normal scalp in clonality. Persistence in scalp and blood during tofacitinib was observed for many expanded lesional clones. For patients receiving tofacitinib, scalp clonality and expanded CD8+ clones among the top 100 significantly decreased.

Trimming cost V 4 bases and J 4 bases, with 7 bases left between them. From germline, CDR1 is SQVTM and CDR2 ANQGSEA. CDR3 length equals 11 residues. In the case of this clone: Its antigen remains unidentified. The same CDR3 arises from other DNA sequences in this sample as well.

Treatment: oral pan-JAK inhibitor, 5-10 mg twice daily. After isolation, RNA underwent reverse transcription to generate cDNA as the sequencing template. Clones were sequenced by immunoSEQ multiplex PCR, and TCRdb holds only the in-frame ones, with some missing. The sample consists of 150,000 to 200,000 clones, approximately 62% of them appearing once. This specimen was CD4+ T cells sorted from blood, taken at week 24, from a patient treated with tofacitinib. The TCR originated in a human donor with alopecia areata. The gene calls are TRBV29-1 and TRBJ2-5; no clear D. The CDR3 DNA reads as TGCAGCGTTGGCCGCGGAGAGACCCAGTACTTC. This gives the protein CSVGRGETQYF.